A single sample gave rise to the 23 T cell receptor beta chains below, sequenced in a study of quantifying T cell responses using KT2 cells. Study-level background: Reverse transcription used primers in the TCR alpha and beta constant regions.

A single-stranded UMI oligo with SP2 sequence was ligated to cDNA 3' ends. An equimolar mix of RC1.1 and RC1.2 primed the beta chain across TRBC1 and TRBC2. TCRdb ran MiXCR on the UMI-ligation and nested PCR reads and lists one entry per CDR3 protein. Of fewer than 50,000 distinct CDR3 sequences listed, more than 15% are singletons. Specimen: PBMCs spiked with cells of the T cell clone KT2. All receptors derive from a human donor.

In its sample, this clonotype was seen a few times. This sequence joins TRBV9 and TRBJ2-6; D gene ambiguous. The length of the CDR3 is 15 residues. Trimming took off 0 bases at V and 3 bases at J, with 7 bases between the two ends. CDR1 and CDR2 (germline): SGDLS, YYNGEE. CDR3 loop: CASSVGGIGANVLTF. CDR3 coding DNA: TGTGCCAGCAGCGTAGGTGGCATTGGGGCCAACGTCCTGACTTTC. The whole variable domain, remainder taken from reference TRBV9 and TRBJ2-6, is DSGVTQTPKHLITATGQRVTLRCSPRSGDLSVYWYQQSLDQGLQFLIQYYNGEERAKGNILERFSAQQFPDLHSELNLSSLELGDSALYFCASSVGGIGANVLTFGAGSRLTVL.

The V gene is TRBV5-5, the J gene TRBJ2-3, with a possible D match to TRBD1 (5 bases). V was clipped by 3 bases and J by 2 bases, with 13 bases between them. CDR3 size: 15 residues. The germline gives CDR1 SGHKS, CDR2 YYEKEE (reference sequence). CDR3 protein: CASSSTTVNTDTQYF. CDR3 DNA sequence: TGTGCCAGCAGCTCAACGACAGTCAACACAGATACGCAGTATTTT.

Only a few counts were recorded for this clonotype. The chain is built from TRBV2 and TRBJ2-2, with 12 bases that match TRBD2. The CDR3 has 16 residues. Germline-derived CDR1 and CDR2 are SNHLY and FYNNEI. Trimming removed 3 bases from V and 2 bases from J; junction bases left unmatched: 1. The CDR3 nucleotides read TGTGCCAGCAGTGAGACTAGCGGGAGAAACACCGGGGAGCTGTTTTTT. It is translated as CASSETSGRNTGELFF.

This clonotype was recorded a few times. The rearrangement joins TRBV4-1 to TRBJ1-5, with TRBD1 as a possible D gene (5 bases). From germline, CDR1 is MGHRA and CDR2 YSYEKL. The CDR3 runs to 17 residues. The ends were cut back, 0 bases at V and 7 bases at J, with 19 bases in the middle. The CDR3 DNA sequence: TGCGCCAGCAGCCAAGATCACCCTGCGGGGGGGGGGCAGCCCCAGCATTTT. Its protein is CASSQDHPAGGGQPQHF.

The chain is built from TRBV20-1 and TRBJ1-5; D is ambiguous. Germline V gene lookup returns CDR1 DFQATT and CDR2 SNEGSKA (reference sequence). With 5 bases removed from V and 6 bases from J, the gap between germline ends came to 8 bases. This CDR3 is built from 11 residues. The CDR3 nucleotides are TGCAGTGCTTTACTAGGTCAGCCCCAGCATTTT. As protein: CSALLGQPQHF.

This clonotype has a handful of counts. The gene calls are TRBV5-1 and TRBJ2-3; D gene unclear. Germline V gives CDR1 SGHRS, CDR2 YFSETQ. The CDR3 loop spans 14 amino acids. Trimming removed 2 bases from V and 4 bases from J, with 11 bases in between. CDR3: CASSFGSHSDTQYF. DNA of the CDR3: TGCGCCAGCAGCTTTGGCAGTCATTCAGATACGCAGTATTTT. Using reference TRBV5-1 and TRBJ2-3 for the parts outside the CDR3, the full variable domain is KAGVTQTPRYLIKTRGQQVTLSCSPISGHRSVSWYQQTPGQGLQFLFEYFSETQRNKGNFPGRFSGRQFSNSRSEMNVSTLELGDSALYLCASSFGSHSDTQYFGPGTRLTVL.

This clonotype was seen ten or more times. The rearrangement uses TRBV29-1 and TRBJ2-7; TRBD1 aligns across 9 bases. The junction had 6 bases not matched to a gene; V was cut back by 7 bases and J by 5 bases. This CDR3 region has 12 residues. In germline, CDR1 is SQVTM, CDR2 ANQGSEA. This chain's CDR3 is CSAWGQGDEQYF. The CDR3 bases are TGCAGCGCCTGGGGACAGGGTGACGAGCAGTACTTC.

This clonotype was found a few times. This rearrangement joins TRBV4-3 to TRBJ1-1; D gene unclear. The CDR3 spans 16 residues. In germline, CDR1 is LGHNA, CDR2 YSLEER. V was pared by 0 bases and J by 0 bases, with 11 bases between. CDR3: CASSQDLEQLNTEAFF. As DNA, the CDR3 is TGCGCCAGCAGCCAAGATCTCGAACAGCTGAACACTGAAGCTTTCTTT.

The chain joins TRBV7-6 to TRBJ2-7, with 8 bases identical to TRBD1. The DNA end favors TRBJ2-6, so the J call may be wrong. CDR1 is SGHVS, CDR2 FNYEAQ, per germline. This CDR3 spans 12 amino acids. CDR3 amino acids: CASSPRTGTLTF. The CDR3 DNA reads as TGTGCCAGCAGCCCGCGGACAGGGACCCTGACTTTC.

This clonotype was seen more than once but under ten times. This CDR3 reads CASGPLNTEAFF. The CDR3 region has the DNA TGTGCCAGCGGCCCACTGAACACTGAAGCTTTCTTT. The V and J genes are TRBV27 and TRBJ1-1, with D unresolved. Germline-derived CDR1 and CDR2 are MNHEY and SMNVEV (reference sequence). V lost 8 bases and J 0 bases, leaving 7 bases between the germline ends. The CDR3 covers 12 residues.

This clonotype was seen a handful of times. V is TRBV20-1 and J is TRBJ1-1; D possibly corresponds to TRBD1 (6 bases). Germline V gives CDR1 DFQATT, CDR2 SNEGSKA (reference sequence). This CDR3 is built from 15 residues. Trimming pared 3 bases from V and 1 base from J, leaving 15 bases between. CDR3 DNA sequence: TGCAGTGCTAGTGGGGGCTGGCTAGGGAACACTGAAGCTTTCTTT. It encodes CSASGGWLGNTEAFF.

The V and J genes are TRBV27 and TRBJ2-1, with D perhaps assigned TRBD1 or TRBD2 (6 bases each). Per the germline V gene, CDR1 is MNHEY and CDR2 is SMNVEV (reference sequence). V shed 8 bases and J shed 7 bases, with 15 bases lying between them. The CDR3 is 13 residues long. The CDR3 here is CASPRGLENEQFF. The CDR3 nucleotides read TGTGCCAGCCCCCGGGGGCTGGAGAATGAGCAGTTCTTC.

V usage is TRBV6-1 and J usage is TRBJ2-3, with D tentatively TRBD2 (6 bases). V shed 7 bases and J shed 2 bases, with 19 bases lying between them. Germline V CDR1 and CDR2: MNHNS, SASEGT. CDR3 length: 16 residues. CDR3 loop: CASKDIGLTNTDTQYF. The CDR3 coding sequence is TGTGCCAGCAAGGATATCGGACTAACTAACACAGATACGCAGTATTTT.

This clonotype was counted a few times. The rearrangement links TRBV11-2 to TRBJ1-2, with TRBD1 identical over 7 bases. The CDR3 is 15 amino acids. J lost 1 base, V lost 1 base, and 3 bases had no gene match. Germline CDR1 and CDR2: SGHAT and FQNNGV. The CDR3 nucleotides are TGTGCCAGCAGCTTAGGACAGGGAGTTAACTATGGCTACACCTTC. Translated, it gives CASSLGQGVNYGYTF.

The V and J genes are TRBV29-1 and TRBJ2-1; D is tentatively TRBD1 or TRBD2 (5 bases each). The CDR3 length is 12 residues. V lost 1 base and J 7 bases, leaving 8 bases between the germline ends. Germline assignment: CDR1 SQVTM and CDR2 ANQGSEA. The CDR3 DNA follows: TGCAGCGTTGAAGTCAGGGAGAATGAGCAGTTCTTC. Protein product: CSVEVRENEQFF.

This rearrangement joins TRBV6-4 to TRBJ2-3; TRBD2 aligns across 9 bases. The germline V gene has CDR1 MRHNA and CDR2 SNTAGT. The V and J ends lost 0 bases and 3 bases, in that order; junction bases with no gene match: 7. The CDR3 spans 17 residues. The DNA for the CDR3 is TGTGCCAGCAGTGACTCCCCGGGGAGCGGGGGGACAGATACGCAGTATTTT. This encodes CASSDSPGSGGTDTQYF.

Note on this clonotype: Being one base from a much bigger clone, this may be a read error. The chain combines TRBV4-1 with TRBJ1-2; a weak D match, TRBD1 (6 bases). This CDR3 comprises 14 residues. V gave up 3 bases and J gave up 8 bases, with 16 bases separating them. CDR1 and CDR2 from the germline V gene are MGHRA and YSYEKL. This CDR3 reads CASSQGTRGLGYTF. As DNA, the CDR3 is TGCGCCAGCAGCCAGGGGACAAGGGGCCTAGGCTACACCTTC.

There are a few counts of this clonotype. The junction departs from germline at one end; a sequencing error may be responsible. V and J are TRBV12-3 or TRBV12-4 and TRBJ1-2; 7 bases are a match to TRBD1. The CDR3 sequence is 15 residues long. The CDR3 loop is CASSLATGTNYGYTF. CDR3 nucleotide sequence: TGTGCCAGCAGCTTAGCGACAGGGACTAACTATGGCTACACCTTC.

This clonotype was seen a handful of times. This chain links TRBV12-3 or TRBV12-4 with TRBJ2-2; D is ambiguous. V was cut by 2 bases and J by 7 bases, with 5 bases left in between. The CDR3 contains 12 residues. The CDR3 region is CASSLSFGELFF. CDR3 nucleotide sequence: TGTGCCAGCAGTTTAAGTTTCGGGGAGCTGTTTTTT.

This clonotype was recorded a few times. The rearrangement links TRBV14 to TRBJ1-1; TRBD1 might be the D (5 bases). CDR3 length equals 14 residues. Germline lookup yields CDR1 SGHDN and CDR2 FVKESK. The V end lost 5 bases, the J end lost 5 bases, and 15 bases lay between the germline ends. CDR3: CASSAGLRDTEAFF. The CDR3 coding sequence is TGTGCCAGCAGCGCAGGGCTTCGAGATACTGAAGCTTTCTTT.

The genes are TRBV13 and TRBJ2-7, with D perhaps TRBD2 (7 bases). The CDR3 consists of 14 residues. Germline loops: CDR1 PRHDT, CDR2 FYEKMQ (reference sequence). V was pared by 2 bases and J by 5 bases, with 13 bases between. CDR3 bases: TGTGCCAGCAGCTTACGGGGGGCCGGGAACGAGCAGTACTTC. Protein product: CASSLRGAGNEQYF.

The chain has TRBV20-1 and TRBJ1-1; D call uncertain. The V end was cut by 4 bases, the J end by 2 bases, with 11 bases between. The CDR3 loop spans 13 amino acids. Germline CDR1 DFQATT, CDR2 SNEGSKA (reference sequence). CDR3 coding DNA: TGCAGTGCTAAGGCAGATTTAAACACTGAAGCTTTCTTT. Protein product: CSAKADLNTEAFF.

The rearrangement joins TRBV10-3 to TRBJ2-5; TRBD1 matches 7 bases. The V and J ends lost 4 bases and 4 bases, in that order; junction bases with no gene match: 3. Germline CDR1 ENHRY, CDR2 SYGVKD. CDR3 length: 13 amino acids. CDR3 sequence reads: CAISGQGGETQYF. The DNA of the CDR3 is TGTGCCATCAGTGGACAGGGCGGAGAGACCCAGTACTTC.